This T cell receptor beta chain emerged from a study of regulatory T cells in long-lasting Graves disease. This clonotype was counted many times. Trimming at V came to 8 bases and at J to 6 bases, leaving 17 bases not matched to a gene. The V gene's germline CDR1 is MDHEN and CDR2 SYDVKM. This CDR3 spans 16 amino acids. Time point here: newly diagnosed GD, antithyroid drugs for less than 3 months. PBMC RNA served as the TCR library source. Combining iRepertoire HTBI primers with Arm-PCR of CDR3 regions, the authors built TCR beta libraries. TCRdb independently ran MiXCR on the multiplex PCR reads; one entry per CDR3 protein. The sample includes 620,000 or so distinct CDR3 sequences, 16% of them seen just once. These sequences were also reported in another study, on T cells in Graves' hyperthyroidism and ophthalmopathy. In that study: In the first-round RT-PCR of the TCR CDR3, the HTBI primer set was used.

V and J are TRBV28 and TRBJ2-7; 9 bases agree with TRBD2. The sequencing here drew on peripheral blood mononuclear cells (PBMCs), taken at new diagnosis, from a patient treated with antithyroid drugs. This clonotype was obtained from a young woman with Graves disease. The CDR3 is CASRGGGGFAMREQYF. The CDR3 DNA reads as TGTGCCAGCCGCGGGGGGGGCGGTTTCGCGATGCGCGAGCAGTACTTC. The whole variable domain, filled in from reference TRBV28 and TRBJ2-7, reads DVKVTQSSRYLVKRTGEKVFLECVQDMDHENMFWYRQDPGLGLRLIYFSYDVKMKEKGDIPEGYSVSREKKERFSLILESASTNQTSMYLCASRGGGGFAMREQYFGPGTRLTVT.